This T cell receptor (beta chain) was obtained from a study of blood T cell repertoires in COVID-19. This study enrolled people aged roughly 18 to 90 from approximately 25 US geographic areas. Clinical history as reported by participants underpinned cohort assignment. The germline V gene has CDR1 SGHDN and CDR2 FVKESK. The CDR3 sequence is 16 residues long. Losses at the gene ends were 0 bases for V and 4 bases for J; bases not matched to a gene: 5. TCRdb's table, derived via immunoSEQ multiplex PCR, lists solely in-frame clones and lacks some. Among about 160,000 clones listed, around 84% were seen once.

The clonotype originates from a man aged 50-60 years who had recovered from COVID-19. The specimen sequenced was PBMCs or T cells enriched from blood (not recorded which). The rearrangement uses TRBV14 and TRBJ2-1, with TRBD2 identical over 8 bases. CDR3 protein: CASSQDGLANYNEQFF. The CDR3 region has the DNA TGTGCCAGCAGCCAAGATGGACTAGCAAATTACAATGAGCAGTTCTTC.